The rows below give T cell receptor beta chains drawn from one sample of a study of identical twins. TCRdb itself ran the 5' RACE reads through MiXCR, one entry per CDR3 protein. There are 520,000 or so distinct CDR3 sequences in the sample; about 20% occur only once, and 0.91% lies in the top ten. These same records also appear under a second study, on T cells expressing NK-cell markers.

The sequencing sample was made of CD4+ T cells sorted from blood. The receptors stem from a woman between 18 and 29 years old in good health. Each CDR3 is given with its conserved first and last residue. Fields, in order: V gene, J gene, D gene, clone size, CDR3 length, CDR3 protein, CDR3 DNA. A D gene is named only where the DNA matches it firmly. Size values are once, few and many counts, or a class for expanded clones, and some rows have none.

V gene: TRBV6-2/TRBV6-3; J gene: TRBJ2-7; D gene: NA; clone size: NA; CDR3 length: 12; CDR3 protein: CASSHRRNEQYF; CDR3 DNA: TGTGCCAGCAGCCACCGGCGGAACGAGCAGTACTTC
V gene: TRBV5-1; J gene: TRBJ2-3; D gene: NA; clone size: NA; CDR3 length: 14; CDR3 protein: CASSFRPDTDTQYF; CDR3 DNA: TGCGCCAGCAGCTTTAGACCAGACACAGATACGCAGTATTTT
V gene: TRBV20-1; J gene: TRBJ2-1; D gene: TRBD1; clone size: few; CDR3 length: 11; CDR3 protein: CSANRGSEQFF; CDR3 DNA: TGCAGTGCTAACAGGGGGTCGGAGCAGTTCTTC
V gene: TRBV15; J gene: TRBJ1-1; D gene: NA; clone size: few; CDR3 length: 15; CDR3 protein: CATSRDKVLGTEAFF; CDR3 DNA: TGTGCCACCAGCAGAGACAAGGTACTGGGCACTGAAGCTTTCTTT
V gene: TRBV20-1; J gene: TRBJ2-1; D gene: TRBD2; clone size: few; CDR3 length: 14; CDR3 protein: CSARSLAVYNEQFF; CDR3 DNA: TGCAGTGCTAGAAGCCTAGCGGTCTACAATGAGCAGTTCTTC
V gene: TRBV7-7; J gene: TRBJ2-5; D gene: NA; clone size: NA; CDR3 length: 16; CDR3 protein: CASSYTAAGYGGTQYF; CDR3 DNA: TGTGCTAGCAGCTACACCGCGGCAGGGTATGGCGGGACCCAGTACTTC
V gene: TRBV29-1; J gene: TRBJ1-1; D gene: NA; clone size: few; CDR3 length: 14; CDR3 protein: CSVERILGAPEAFF; CDR3 DNA: TGCAGCGTTGAGAGAATCCTAGGGGCCCCTGAAGCTTTCTTT
V gene: TRBV10-3; J gene: TRBJ1-6; D gene: NA; clone size: NA; CDR3 length: 14; CDR3 protein: CAISQGSYNSPLHF; CDR3 DNA: TGTGCCATCAGTCAGGGCTCTTATAATTCACCCCTCCACTTT
V gene: TRBV9; J gene: TRBJ2-1; D gene: NA; clone size: NA; CDR3 length: 12; CDR3 protein: CASTRTGDQQFF; CDR3 DNA: TGTGCCAGCACCAGAACGGGTGATCAGCAGTTCTTC
V gene: TRBV9; J gene: TRBJ2-3; D gene: NA; clone size: few; CDR3 length: 16; CDR3 protein: CASSVGAGTSTDTQYF; CDR3 DNA: TGTGCCAGCAGCGTAGGAGCGGGGACAAGCACAGATACGCAGTATTTT
V gene: TRBV9; J gene: TRBJ2-1; D gene: NA; clone size: few; CDR3 length: 15; CDR3 protein: CASSVSGQHYNEQFF; CDR3 DNA: TGTGCCAGCAGCGTCTCGGGACAACACTACAATGAGCAGTTCTTC
V gene: TRBV14; J gene: TRBJ2-3; D gene: NA; clone size: few; CDR3 length: 14; CDR3 protein: CASSQGGGLDTQYF; CDR3 DNA: TGTGCCAGCAGCCAGGGTGGAGGGTTGGATACGCAGTATTTT
V gene: TRBV20-1; J gene: TRBJ2-3; D gene: NA; clone size: few; CDR3 length: 12; CDR3 protein: CSASPMADTQYF; CDR3 DNA: TGCAGTGCTAGCCCAATGGCAGATACGCAGTATTTT
V gene: TRBV3-1; J gene: TRBJ1-1; D gene: NA; clone size: NA; CDR3 length: 13; CDR3 protein: CASSTFPNTEAFF; CDR3 DNA: TGTGCCAGCAGCACTTTCCCGAACACTGAAGCTTTCTTT
V gene: TRBV7-2; J gene: TRBJ2-5; D gene: NA; clone size: few; CDR3 length: 13; CDR3 protein: CASSPYPGETQYF; CDR3 DNA: TGTGCCAGCAGCCCCTACCCGGGAGAGACCCAGTACTTC
V gene: TRBV4-3; J gene: TRBJ2-7; D gene: TRBD2; clone size: NA; CDR3 length: 18; CDR3 protein: CASSQDIPGQREPHEQYF; CDR3 DNA: TGCGCCAGCAGCCAAGATATCCCCGGGCAGCGGGAGCCCCACGAGCAGTACTTC
V gene: TRBV20-1; J gene: TRBJ1-2; D gene: NA; clone size: NA; CDR3 length: 13; CDR3 protein: CSAVLRGSYGYTF; CDR3 DNA: TGCAGTGCTGTCCTTCGGGGGAGCTATGGCTACACCTTC
V gene: TRBV10-1; J gene: TRBJ1-1; D gene: NA; clone size: NA; CDR3 length: 13; CDR3 protein: CASKRDLNTEAFF; CDR3 DNA: TGCGCCAGCAAGCGGGACCTGAACACTGAAGCTTTCTTT
V gene: TRBV11-2; J gene: TRBJ2-3; D gene: NA; clone size: few; CDR3 length: 14; CDR3 protein: CASSLISSTDTQYF; CDR3 DNA: TGTGCCAGCAGCTTAATCTCCAGCACAGATACGCAGTATTTT
V gene: TRBV6-5; J gene: TRBJ2-3; D gene: NA; clone size: few; CDR3 length: 13; CDR3 protein: CASSYEDTDTQYF; CDR3 DNA: TGTGCCAGCAGTTACGAGGACACAGATACGCAGTATTTT
V gene: TRBV20-1; J gene: TRBJ2-7; D gene: TRBD2; clone size: NA; CDR3 length: 14; CDR3 protein: CSAVGTSGTHEQYF; CDR3 DNA: TGCAGTGCTGTTGGGACTAGCGGGACCCACGAGCAGTACTTC
V gene: TRBV6-1; J gene: TRBJ2-3; D gene: TRBD2; clone size: NA; CDR3 length: 14; CDR3 protein: CASRAGGPGDTQYF; CDR3 DNA: TGTGCCAGCAGGGCGGGGGGGCCGGGAGATACGCAGTATTTT
V gene: TRBV20-1; J gene: TRBJ2-7; D gene: TRBD1; clone size: few; CDR3 length: 13; CDR3 protein: CSARETGMNEQYF; CDR3 DNA: TGCAGTGCTAGAGAGACAGGGATGAACGAGCAGTACTTC
V gene: TRBV20-1; J gene: TRBJ2-5; D gene: NA; clone size: many; CDR3 length: 13; CDR3 protein: CSARDRVSETQYF; CDR3 DNA: TGCAGTGCTAGAGATCGGGTTAGCGAGACCCAGTACTTC
V gene: TRBV20-1; J gene: TRBJ2-3; D gene: TRBD1; clone size: NA; CDR3 length: 19; CDR3 protein: CSAREHRDRGTDSTDTQYF; CDR3 DNA: TGCAGTGCTAGAGAACACCGGGACAGGGGTACGGACAGCACAGATACGCAGTATTTT
V gene: TRBV20-1; J gene: TRBJ2-5; D gene: TRBD2; clone size: few; CDR3 length: 15; CDR3 protein: CSASATSGNQETQYF; CDR3 DNA: TGCAGTGCTAGTGCGACTAGCGGAAACCAAGAGACCCAGTACTTC
V gene: TRBV18; J gene: TRBJ2-4; D gene: NA; clone size: NA; CDR3 length: 13; CDR3 protein: CASSTDGADIQYF; CDR3 DNA: TGTGCCAGCTCAACGGATGGGGCAGACATTCAGTACTTC
V gene: TRBV6-5; J gene: TRBJ1-6; D gene: TRBD1; clone size: few; CDR3 length: 15; CDR3 protein: CASSYFRGRGSPLHF; CDR3 DNA: TGTGCCAGCAGCTACTTTAGGGGGCGGGGTTCACCCCTCCACTTT
V gene: TRBV29-1; J gene: TRBJ1-3; D gene: NA; clone size: NA; CDR3 length: 14; CDR3 protein: CSVEDWYSGNTIYF; CDR3 DNA: TGCAGCGTTGAAGATTGGTACTCTGGAAACACCATATATTTT